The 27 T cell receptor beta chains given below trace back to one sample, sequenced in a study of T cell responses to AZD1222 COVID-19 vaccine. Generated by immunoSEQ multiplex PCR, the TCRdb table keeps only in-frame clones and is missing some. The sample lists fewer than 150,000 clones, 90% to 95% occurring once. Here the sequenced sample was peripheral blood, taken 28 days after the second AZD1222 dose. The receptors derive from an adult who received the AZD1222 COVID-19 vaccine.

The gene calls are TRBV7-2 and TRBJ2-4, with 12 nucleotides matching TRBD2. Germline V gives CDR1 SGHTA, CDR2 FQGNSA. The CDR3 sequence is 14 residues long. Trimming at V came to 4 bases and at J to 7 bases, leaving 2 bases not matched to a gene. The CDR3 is CASSSLAGGNIQYF. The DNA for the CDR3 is TGTGCCAGCAGCTCACTAGCGGGGGGCAACATTCAGTACTTC.

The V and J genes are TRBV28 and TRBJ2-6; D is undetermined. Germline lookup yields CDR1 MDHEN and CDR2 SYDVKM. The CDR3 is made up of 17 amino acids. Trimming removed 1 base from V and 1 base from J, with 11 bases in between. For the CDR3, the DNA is TGTGCCAGCAGTTTATACCGTTATTATTCTGGGGCCAACGTCCTGACTTTC. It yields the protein CASSLYRYYSGANVLTF.

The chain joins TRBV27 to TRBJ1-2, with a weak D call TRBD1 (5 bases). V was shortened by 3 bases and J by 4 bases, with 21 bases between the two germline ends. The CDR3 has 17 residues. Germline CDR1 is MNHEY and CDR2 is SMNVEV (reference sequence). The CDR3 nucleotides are TGTGCCAGCAGTTTGTATGACCTTCGGTCAGGGCCCTATGGCTACACCTTC. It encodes CASSLYDLRSGPYGYTF.

In nucleotides, the CDR3 is TGCAGTGCTAGAGAGGGGAGAACCCAGTACTTC. Protein sequence: CSAREGRTQYF. The rearrangement joins TRBV20-1 to TRBJ2-5; possibly TRBD2 for D (5 bases). This CDR3 has 11 residues. Germline V gene sequence: CDR1 DFQATT, CDR2 SNEGSKA (reference sequence). The V gene lost 0 bases and the J gene lost 8 bases, with 7 bases spanning the gap.

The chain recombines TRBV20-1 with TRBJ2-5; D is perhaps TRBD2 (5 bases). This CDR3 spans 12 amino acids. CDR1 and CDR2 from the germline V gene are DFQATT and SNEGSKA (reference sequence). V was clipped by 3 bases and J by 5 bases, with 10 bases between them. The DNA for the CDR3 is TGCAGTGCTAGTGGGAGTCGGGAGACCCAGTACTTC. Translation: CSASGSRETQYF.

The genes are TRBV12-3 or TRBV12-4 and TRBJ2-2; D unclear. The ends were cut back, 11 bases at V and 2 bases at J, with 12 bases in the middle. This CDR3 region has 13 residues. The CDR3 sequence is CAARRHNTGELFF. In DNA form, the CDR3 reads TGTGCCGCGCGGCGGCATAACACCGGGGAGCTGTTTTTT.

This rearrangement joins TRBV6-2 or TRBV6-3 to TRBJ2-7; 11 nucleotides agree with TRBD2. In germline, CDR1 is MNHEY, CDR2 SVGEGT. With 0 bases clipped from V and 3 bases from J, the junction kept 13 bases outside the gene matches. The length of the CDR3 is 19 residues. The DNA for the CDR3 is TGTGCCAGCAGTTACTCGATGGCTAGCGGGGGGCCACCTTACTACGAGCAGTACTTC. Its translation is CASSYSMASGGPPYYEQYF.

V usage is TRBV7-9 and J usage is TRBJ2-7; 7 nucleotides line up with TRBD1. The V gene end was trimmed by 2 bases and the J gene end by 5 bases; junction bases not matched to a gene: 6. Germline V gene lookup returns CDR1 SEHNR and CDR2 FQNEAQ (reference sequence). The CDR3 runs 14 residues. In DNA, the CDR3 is TGTGCCAGCAGCTTATTACAGGGGAGCCACGAGCAGTACTTC. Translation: CASSLLQGSHEQYF.

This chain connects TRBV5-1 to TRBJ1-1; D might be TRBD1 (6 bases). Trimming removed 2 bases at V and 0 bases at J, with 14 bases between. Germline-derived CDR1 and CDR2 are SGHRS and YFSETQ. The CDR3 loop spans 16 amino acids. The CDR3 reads CASSLQGRLVNTEAFF. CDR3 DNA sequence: TGCGCCAGCAGCTTACAGGGCCGGTTGGTGAACACTGAAGCTTTCTTT.

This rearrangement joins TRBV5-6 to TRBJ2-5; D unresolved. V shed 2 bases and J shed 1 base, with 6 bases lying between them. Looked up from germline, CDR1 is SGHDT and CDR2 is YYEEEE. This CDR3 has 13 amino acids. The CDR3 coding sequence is TGTGCCAGCAGCTTTTACAGCCAAGAGACCCAGTACTTC. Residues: CASSFYSQETQYF.

The CDR3 bases are TGTGCCAGCAGCTACAGGGGACGCCACGAGCAGTACTTC. Amino acids: CASSYRGRHEQYF. V and J are TRBV7-9 and TRBJ2-7, with TRBD1 matching 7 bases. This CDR3 contains 13 residues. Germline loops: CDR1 SEHNR, CDR2 FQNEAQ (reference sequence). The trim removed 4 bases at V and 5 bases at J, leaving 5 bases unmatched.

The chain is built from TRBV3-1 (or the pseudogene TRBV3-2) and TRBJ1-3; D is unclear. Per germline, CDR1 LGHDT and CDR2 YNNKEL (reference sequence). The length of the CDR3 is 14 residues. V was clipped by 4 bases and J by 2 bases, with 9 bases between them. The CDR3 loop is CASSPTLTGNTIYF. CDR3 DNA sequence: TGTGCCAGCAGCCCTACCTTGACTGGAAACACCATATATTTT.

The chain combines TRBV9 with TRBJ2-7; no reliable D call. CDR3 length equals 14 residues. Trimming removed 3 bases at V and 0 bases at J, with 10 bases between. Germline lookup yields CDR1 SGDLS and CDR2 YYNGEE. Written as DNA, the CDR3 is TGTGCCAGCAGCGCCCCATTTAGCTCCTACGAGCAGTACTTC. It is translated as CASSAPFSSYEQYF.

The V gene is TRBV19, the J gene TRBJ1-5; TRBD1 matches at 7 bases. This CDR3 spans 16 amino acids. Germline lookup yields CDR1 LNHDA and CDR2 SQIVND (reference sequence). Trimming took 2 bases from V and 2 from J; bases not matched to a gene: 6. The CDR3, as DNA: TGTGCCAGTAGTATACCAGGGGGGGTAGGCAATCAGCCCCAGCATTTT. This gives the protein CASSIPGGVGNQPQHF.

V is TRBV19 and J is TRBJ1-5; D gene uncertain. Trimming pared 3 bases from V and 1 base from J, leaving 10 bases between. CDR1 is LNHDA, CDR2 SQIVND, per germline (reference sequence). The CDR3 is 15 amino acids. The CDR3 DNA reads TGTGCCAGTAGTATTGGAGCAGCCAGCAATCAGCCCCAGCATTTT. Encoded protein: CASSIGAASNQPQHF.

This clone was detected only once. This CDR3 is CASRKPAGTGELFF. CDR3 DNA sequence: TGTGCCAGCAGGAAACCGGCGGGCACCGGGGAGCTGTTTTTT. The chain has TRBV6-5 and TRBJ2-2; perhaps TRBD2 as D (5 bases). This CDR3 comprises 14 residues. Germline V gene sequence: CDR1 MNHEY, CDR2 SVGAGI. The ends were cut back, 6 bases at V and 4 bases at J, with 12 bases in the middle.

CDR3 residues: CASSLTSGPMDEQFF. In DNA form, the CDR3 reads TGTGCCAGCAGCCTGACTAGCGGGCCAATGGATGAGCAGTTCTTC. This chain connects TRBV5-4 to TRBJ2-1, with 10 bases matching TRBD2. Germline CDR1 and CDR2: SGHNT and YYREEE (reference sequence). The CDR3 is 15 amino acids. V was clipped by 4 bases and J by 8 bases; unmatched bases: 9.

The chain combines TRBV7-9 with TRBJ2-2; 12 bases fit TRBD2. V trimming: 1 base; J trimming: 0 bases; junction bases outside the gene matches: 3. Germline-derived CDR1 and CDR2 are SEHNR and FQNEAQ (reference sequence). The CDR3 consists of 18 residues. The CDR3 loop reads CASSLVLAGGTNTGELFF. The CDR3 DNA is TGTGCCAGCAGCTTAGTCCTAGCGGGGGGGACGAACACCGGGGAGCTGTTTTTT.

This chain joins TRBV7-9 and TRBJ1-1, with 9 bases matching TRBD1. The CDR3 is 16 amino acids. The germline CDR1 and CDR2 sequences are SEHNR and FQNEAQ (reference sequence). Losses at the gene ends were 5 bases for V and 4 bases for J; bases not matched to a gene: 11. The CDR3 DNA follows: TGTGCCAGCAGCCCTCAATATGTGACAGGGGGCACTGAAGCTTTCTTT. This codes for CASSPQYVTGGTEAFF.

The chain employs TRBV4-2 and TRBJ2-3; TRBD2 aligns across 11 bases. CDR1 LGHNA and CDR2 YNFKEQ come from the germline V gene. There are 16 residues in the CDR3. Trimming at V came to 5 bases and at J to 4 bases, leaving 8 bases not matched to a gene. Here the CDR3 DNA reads TGTGCCAGCAGCAAGGGGACTAGCGGTGTCTCAGATACGCAGTATTTT. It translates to CASSKGTSGVSDTQYF.

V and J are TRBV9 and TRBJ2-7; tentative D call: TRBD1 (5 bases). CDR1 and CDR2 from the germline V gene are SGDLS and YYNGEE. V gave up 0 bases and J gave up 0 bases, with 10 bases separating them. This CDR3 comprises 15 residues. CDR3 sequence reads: CASSVGTPLSYEQYF. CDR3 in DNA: TGTGCCAGCAGCGTAGGGACACCTCTCTCCTACGAGCAGTACTTC.

CDR3 region: CASGRTGAAGYTF. CDR3 nucleotide sequence: TGTGCCAGCGGCCGGACAGGGGCGGCTGGCTACACCTTC. This chain links TRBV4-2 with TRBJ1-2; TRBD1 matches at 9 bases. Germline assignment: CDR1 LGHNA and CDR2 YNFKEQ. Germline trimming cut 8 bases from V and 7 bases from J; bases unmatched to any gene: 8. The CDR3 length is 13 residues.

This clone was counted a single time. CDR3 sequence reads: CASSGQFYNSPLHF. CDR3 DNA: TGTGCCAGCAGCGGACAGTTCTATAATTCACCCCTCCACTTT. The chain combines TRBV3-1 (or the pseudogene TRBV3-2) with TRBJ1-6; possible D gene TRBD1, 6 bases. The CDR3 has 14 residues. With 5 bases removed from V and 3 bases from J, the gap between germline ends came to 8 bases. Germline V gene lookup returns CDR1 LGHDT and CDR2 YNNKEL (reference sequence).

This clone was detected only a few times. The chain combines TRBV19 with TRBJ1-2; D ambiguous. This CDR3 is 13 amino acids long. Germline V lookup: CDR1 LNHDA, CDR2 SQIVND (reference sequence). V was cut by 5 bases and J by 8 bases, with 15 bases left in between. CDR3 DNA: TGTGCCAGTAGTGGGCAATCTCTCGGGGGCTACACCTTC. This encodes CASSGQSLGGYTF.

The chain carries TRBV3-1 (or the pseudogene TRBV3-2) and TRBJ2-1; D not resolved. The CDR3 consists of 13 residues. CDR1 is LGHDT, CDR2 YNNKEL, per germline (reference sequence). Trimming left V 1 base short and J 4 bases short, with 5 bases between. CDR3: CASSQGVYNEQFF. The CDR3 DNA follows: TGTGCCAGCAGCCAAGGGGTTTACAATGAGCAGTTCTTC.

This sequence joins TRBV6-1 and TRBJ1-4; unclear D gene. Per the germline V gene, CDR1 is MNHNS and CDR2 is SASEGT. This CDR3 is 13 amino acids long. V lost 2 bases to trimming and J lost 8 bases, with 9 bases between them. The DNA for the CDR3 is TGTGCCAGCAGTGAACTTTCTTTCGAAAAACTGTTTTTT. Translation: CASSELSFEKLFF.

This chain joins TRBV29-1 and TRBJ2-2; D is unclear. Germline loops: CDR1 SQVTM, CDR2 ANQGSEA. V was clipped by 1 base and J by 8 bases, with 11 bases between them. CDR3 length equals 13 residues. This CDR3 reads CSVEGALTGELFF. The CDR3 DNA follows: TGCAGCGTTGAAGGAGCCCTAACGGGGGAGCTGTTTTTT.